The count of the clone carrying this T cell receptor beta chain is one. What it recognizes is unknown. These data originate in a study of radiotherapy plus CTLA-4 blockade in lung cancer. Study as a whole: Objective responses were observed in 15% to 20% of patients, and disease control was achieved by around 31%. Study-level findings and limits: With interferon-beta, early dynamics of blood T cell clones were reported to best predict response.

The germline V gene encodes CDR1 WNHNN and CDR2 SYGVQD (reference sequence). The CDR3 extends over 13 amino acids. V dropped 4 bases and J dropped 0 bases, with 3 bases sitting between them. Alongside CTLA-4 blockade with ipilimumab, patients with chemo-refractory metastatic non-small-cell lung cancer received focal radiation. Profiled with immunoSEQ multiplex PCR; TCRdb holds only in-frame clones, not every one. The repertoire has more than 55,000 clones, around 80% of them found once; the top ten carry around a sixth. The chain recombines TRBV10-1 with TRBJ2-2; D gene unclear. The sequencing used peripheral blood, collected from a patient treated with radiotherapy plus ipilimumab. This receptor was identified in a human donor with non-small cell lung cancer who had a complete response to radiotherapy plus ipilimumab. CDR3 DNA: TGCGCCAGCAGTGCCGCGAACACCGGGGAGCTGTTTTTT. Translation: CASSAANTGELFF.